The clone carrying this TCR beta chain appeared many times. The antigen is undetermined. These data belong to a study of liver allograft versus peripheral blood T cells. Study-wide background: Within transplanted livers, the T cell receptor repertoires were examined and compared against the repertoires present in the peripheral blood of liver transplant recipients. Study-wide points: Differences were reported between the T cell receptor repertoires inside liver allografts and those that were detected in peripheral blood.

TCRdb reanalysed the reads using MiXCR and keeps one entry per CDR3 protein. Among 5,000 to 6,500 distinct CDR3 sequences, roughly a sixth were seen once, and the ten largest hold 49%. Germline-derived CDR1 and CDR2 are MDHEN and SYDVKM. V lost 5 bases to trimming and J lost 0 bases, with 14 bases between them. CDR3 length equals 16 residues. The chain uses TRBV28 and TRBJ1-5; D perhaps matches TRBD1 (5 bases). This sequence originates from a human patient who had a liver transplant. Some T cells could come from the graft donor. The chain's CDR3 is CASSPTRGVSNQPQHF. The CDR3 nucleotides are TGTGCCAGCAGTCCCACCCGGGGGGTTAGCAATCAGCCCCAGCATTTT.